The 11 T cell receptor beta chains presented below share a single source sample, sequenced in a study of blood T cell repertoires in COVID-19. The method was immunoSEQ multiplex PCR; TCRdb's version includes in-frame clones alone and lacks a portion of them. The repertoire holds roughly 150,000 clones, with about 79% as singletons. Sequencing was done on a sample of peripheral blood. The receptor set was obtained from a woman between 50 and 59 years old with acute or convalescent COVID-19.

The chain is built from TRBV5-6 and TRBJ1-2; D perhaps matches TRBD1 (5 bases). The CDR3 covers 13 residues. The germline gives CDR1 SGHDT, CDR2 YYEEEE. Trimming removed 1 base at V and 5 bases at J, with 9 bases between. The CDR3 protein is CASSLPQEYGYTF. The CDR3 DNA is TGTGCCAGCAGCTTGCCACAGGAATATGGCTACACCTTC.

A single count supports this clone. The V gene is TRBV3-1 (or the pseudogene TRBV3-2), the J gene TRBJ1-3; 7 bases line up with TRBD1. In germline, CDR1 is LGHDT, CDR2 YNNKEL (reference sequence). This CDR3 is 16 amino acids long. V trimming: 1 base; J trimming: 4 bases; junction bases outside the gene matches: 7. The CDR3 region is CASSQVPQGRGNTIYF. The CDR3 DNA is TGTGCCAGCAGCCAAGTTCCACAGGGGCGCGGAAACACCATATATTTT.

V is TRBV5-6 and J is TRBJ1-1, with D unclear. V lost 4 bases to trimming and J lost 0 bases, with 7 bases between them. The CDR3 loop spans 13 amino acids. Germline CDR1 reads SGHDT; CDR2 reads YYEEEE. CDR3 nucleotides: TGTGCCAGCAGCGCGGGCATGAACACTGAAGCTTTCTTT. As protein: CASSAGMNTEAFF.

The genes are TRBV6-5 and TRBJ1-1; D not certain. Trimming cost V 6 bases and J 3 bases, with 11 bases left between them. The CDR3 extends over 13 amino acids. Germline lookup yields CDR1 MNHEY and CDR2 SVGAGI. This CDR3 is CASRVGVDTEAFF. The CDR3 DNA follows: TGTGCCAGCAGAGTCGGGGTGGACACTGAAGCTTTCTTT.

This sequence joins TRBV7-3 and TRBJ2-1; 12 bases map to TRBD2. Per germline, CDR1 SGHTA and CDR2 FQGTGA. The CDR3 extends over 15 amino acids. The J segment lost 8 bases and the V segment lost 2 bases, leaving 4 bases of the junction unmatched. The CDR3 DNA sequence: TGTGCCAGCAGCTTACTAGCGGGGGGGCCGGATGAGCAGTTCTTC. Amino acid sequence: CASSLLAGGPDEQFF. Full variable domain (missing parts from reference TRBV7-3 and TRBJ2-1): GAGVSQTPSNKVTEKGKYVELRCDPISGHTALYWYRQSLGQGPEFLIYFQGTGAADDSGLPNDRFFAVRPEGSVSTLKIQRTERGDSAVYLCASSLLAGGPDEQFFGPGTRLTVL.

The rearrangement links TRBV3-1 (or the pseudogene TRBV3-2) to TRBJ1-5; the match to TRBD1 covers 8 bases. Germline V gene data show CDR1 as LGHDT and CDR2 as YNNKEL (reference sequence). The CDR3 is made up of 19 amino acids. The J segment lost 3 bases and the V segment lost 2 bases, leaving 15 bases of the junction unmatched. CDR3 region: CASSQSRGRDRGANQPQHF. The CDR3 DNA is TGTGCCAGCAGCCAATCAAGAGGGAGAGACAGGGGAGCCAATCAGCCCCAGCATTTT.

J is TRBJ1-5 and V is TRBV19; 10 positions agree with TRBD1. The CDR3 sequence is 15 residues long. The V gene's germline CDR1 is LNHDA and CDR2 SQIVND (reference sequence). Germline trimming cut 4 bases from V and 7 bases from J; bases unmatched to any gene: 7. Here the CDR3 DNA reads TGTGCCAGTAGTACGATGACAGGGGGCGGACAGCCCCAGCATTTT. Protein product: CASSTMTGGGQPQHF.

This sequence joins TRBV28 and TRBJ2-1; the match to TRBD2 covers 7 bases. The CDR3 is 17 amino acids. J was trimmed by 1 base and V by 6 bases; bases with no gene match: 12. Germline V gene data show CDR1 as MDHEN and CDR2 as SYDVKM. The CDR3 loop reads CASRLGLAGESYNEQFF. The CDR3 DNA is TGTGCCAGCAGGTTGGGATTAGCGGGTGAGTCCTACAATGAGCAGTTCTTC.

This chain connects TRBV5-1 to TRBJ2-1; D might be TRBD1 (6 bases). The CDR3 has 15 residues. V lost 0 bases, J lost 9 bases, and 16 bases lay in between. The germline V gene encodes CDR1 SGHRS and CDR2 YFSETQ. In DNA form, the CDR3 reads TGCGCCAGCAGCTTGGCTGGGGGCGTCGGTGGTGAGCAGTTCTTC. Encoded protein: CASSLAGGVGGEQFF.

The chain has TRBV7-6 and TRBJ2-2; 7 bases line up with TRBD1. Germline CDR1 reads SGHVS; CDR2 reads FNYEAQ. After removal of 2 bases from V and 3 bases from J, the junction contained 9 bases not matched to a gene. The CDR3 covers 17 residues. DNA for the CDR3: TGTGCCAGCAGCTTAACCGCCCCGGGGACAGACACCGGGGAGCTGTTTTTT. Protein sequence: CASSLTAPGTDTGELFF.

The chain carries TRBV27 and TRBJ1-4, with 7 bases that match TRBD1. Germline-derived CDR1 and CDR2 are MNHEY and SMNVEV (reference sequence). The CDR3 has 13 residues. With 10 bases clipped from V and 5 bases from J, the junction kept 7 bases outside the gene matches. This CDR3 reads CANRGHKNEKLFF. In DNA, the CDR3 is TGTGCCAACAGGGGCCATAAAAATGAAAAACTGTTTTTT.